The present TCR beta chain was sequenced within a study of early T cells in non-severe SARS-CoV-2 infection (dated by TCRdb to about 2021). For the wider study: Bulk RNA from unsorted whole blood was used for TCR sequencing, so alpha and beta chains could not be paired.

Libraries were made using 5' RACE. Sequencing took place on a NextSeq 500. In the TCR library protocol, unique molecular identifiers were attached to individual cDNA molecules to correct for PCR bias and sequencing error. TCR alpha and beta chains were both sequenced, and the abundances of alpha and beta sequences in each sample were closely correlated with each other. The published analysis was carried out like this. Decombinator V4 was used to annotate the V gene, J gene and CDR3 of the TCR sequences. Expanded TCRs were defined as changing significantly between any two time points under a Poisson model with p below 0.0001. TCR abundances were normalised to the total number of TCRs sequenced per sample and expressed as counts per million. MAIT TCRs were defined by TRAV1-2 paired with TRAJ12, TRAJ20 or TRAJ33, and iNKT TCRs by TRAV10 paired with TRAJ18. A search of VDJdb, accessed on 1 November 2021, was run for TCRs annotated to CMV, EBV and SARS-CoV-2, with TCRs annotated for multiple antigens excluded. TCRdb redid the processing of the public reads, applying fastp at Q25 and MiXCR, and retained in-frame beta chains. Rows matching on CDR3 protein sequence are summarized as one entry with the most common DNA and genes. TCRdb assigned the V and J calls; the authors' analysis was not used. This sample has 50,000 to 70,000 distinct CDR3 sequences in its table, and roughly 5.7% of those were observed once. The ten largest clonotypes hold approximately 3.6% of the sample.

The CDR3 covers 11 residues, taking in both the cysteine and the phenylalanine. Of the read, only the CDR3 DNA is kept; its 33 bases are in frame from base 1. The CDR1 and CDR2 encoded by the germline V gene are MGHRA and YSYEKL. The table lists this clonotype with a few counts. It lacks a known antigen. One junction end does not reproduce the germline sequence, and a read error may be involved. The investigation overall reported the following: VDJdb matching was skewed toward anti-spike CD8 responses and likely underestimated virus-specific expansions, missing private and CD4 specificities.

This was a case-control study nested in a cohort of healthcare workers in London, UK, who had nasopharyngeal swab PCR tests and blood samples taken every week. Healthcare workers were enrolled in the week of the UK lockdown, from 23 to 31 March 2020, and were followed every week for up to 16 weeks. The origin of this receptor is an adult who was a healthcare worker with PCR-confirmed SARS-CoV-2 infection or an uninfected control (not recorded which). Material: whole blood, obtained at baseline. Rearrangement joined TRBV4-1 to TRBJ1-1, with no D gene named confidently. CDR3 loop: CASSQDFSLSF. The DNA is TGCGCCAGCAGCCAAGATTTCAGCCTGAGTTTT.